This passage covers 3 T cell receptor beta chains from one sample sequenced in a study of shared clonotypes between healthy human individuals. Produced via immunoSEQ multiplex PCR; TCRdb's table is partial and in-frame only. In the table there are approximately 2.1 million clones, approximately 95% of which are singletons. The material sequenced was naive CD4+ T cells from PBMCs. Regarding subset: CD45RA+ positively selected. The source is a man between 18 and 29 years old in good health. Some clones in this sample may be carry-over from other donors' samples.

This rearrangement joins TRBV19 to TRBJ2-1, with D tentatively TRBD1 (5 bases). CDR1 is LNHDA and CDR2 is SQIVND in the germline V gene (reference sequence). V gave up 2 bases and J gave up 6 bases, with 17 bases separating them. The CDR3 length is 16 residues. DNA of the CDR3: TGTGCCAGTAGTATATCAGGGCGGAAACGGATCAATGAGCAGTTCTTC. Its translation is CASSISGRKRINEQFF.

This chain joins TRBV5-1 and TRBJ2-2; TRBD1 matches at 9 bases. With V trimmed by 5 bases and J by 1 base, 9 bases remained unmatched. The length of the CDR3 is 17 residues. CDR1 is SGHRS, CDR2 YFSETQ, per germline. The CDR3 DNA follows: TGCGCCAGCAGAAATCCTGGGACAGGGATGAACACCGGGGAGCTGTTTTTT. Protein sequence: CASRNPGTGMNTGELFF.

This clone was found once. This rearrangement joins TRBV5-4 to TRBJ1-1, with D unresolved. With 5 bases removed from V and 6 bases from J, the gap between germline ends came to 14 bases. This CDR3 comprises 13 residues. CDR1 SGHNT and CDR2 YYREEE come from the germline V gene (reference sequence). This CDR3 is CASRSTRFAEAFF. The CDR3 DNA reads TGTGCCAGCAGATCCACCCGGTTCGCTGAAGCTTTCTTT.